This entry lists 25 T cell receptor beta chains sequenced from one sample in a study of T cells after yellow fever vaccination. One entry per CDR3 protein results from TCRdb running MiXCR on the 5' RACE reads. The data hold 500,000 to 650,000 distinct CDR3 sequences, with roughly 14% observed a single time. The sample here was PBMCs, taken on the day of the yellow fever booster vaccination. The receptors originated from a man aged 30-40 years who received the YFV17D yellow fever vaccine.

In this sample, this clonotype turned up a few times. The chain recombines TRBV5-1 with TRBJ2-1; D ambiguous. The V end lost 2 bases, the J end lost 3 bases, and 6 bases lay between the germline ends. CDR3 length equals 13 residues. Looked up from germline, CDR1 is SGHRS and CDR2 is YFSETQ. The CDR3 loop is CASSFDLYNEQFF. For the CDR3, the DNA is TGCGCCAGCAGCTTCGACCTCTACAATGAGCAGTTCTTC.

This clonotype occurred a few times. The chain joins TRBV27 to TRBJ1-5; D perhaps matches TRBD1 (5 bases). This CDR3 spans 15 amino acids. CDR1 is MNHEY, CDR2 SMNVEV, per germline (reference sequence). V was cut by 6 bases and J by 0 bases, with 12 bases left in between. CDR3 region: CASSGRGYSNQPQHF. CDR3 in DNA: TGTGCCAGCAGCGGTCGGGGGTATAGCAATCAGCCCCAGCATTTT.

The genes are TRBV10-1 and TRBJ2-5; no definite D call. The CDR3 spans 13 residues. Germline V gives CDR1 WNHNN, CDR2 SYGVQD (reference sequence). V was shortened by 4 bases and J by 5 bases, with 11 bases between the two germline ends. CDR3 DNA: TGCGCCAGCAGTGTGGTCGCCGGCGAGACCCAGTACTTC. It specifies CASSVVAGETQYF.

The rearrangement joins TRBV5-5 to TRBJ2-5, with D tentatively TRBD1 (5 bases). CDR1 is SGHKS, CDR2 YYEKEE, per germline (reference sequence). The CDR3 is made up of 12 amino acids. Trimming removed 8 bases at V and 1 base at J, with 9 bases between. The CDR3 is CASRQIQETQYF. DNA of the CDR3: TGTGCCAGTCGACAGATCCAAGAGACCCAGTACTTC.

This CDR3 is CASSLTGQSSYNEQFF. CDR3 in DNA: TGTGCCAGCAGCTTAACGGGACAGAGCTCCTACAATGAGCAGTTCTTC. The chain combines TRBV7-3 with TRBJ2-1, with TRBD1 matching 7 bases. The germline CDR1 and CDR2 sequences are SGHTA and FQGTGA. V shed 0 bases and J 0 bases; nucleotides not matched to a gene: 2. The length of the CDR3 is 16 residues.

A few counts support this clonotype. CDR3 bases: TGTGCCAGCAGCTTTGACCCAAAGCAAGAGACCCAGTACTTC. Translating it yields CASSFDPKQETQYF. The V call is TRBV7-2, the J call TRBJ2-5; D is undetermined. CDR1 and CDR2 (germline): SGHTA, FQGNSA. CDR3 length: 14 amino acids. V lost 3 bases to trimming and J lost 2 bases, with 10 bases between them.

This chain joins TRBV9 and TRBJ2-7; the match to TRBD1 covers 7 bases. The CDR3 has 16 residues. Germline CDR1 reads SGDLS; CDR2 reads YYNGEE. With 4 bases clipped from V and 2 bases from J, the junction kept 12 bases outside the gene matches. The CDR3 bases are TGTGCCAGCAGCCCAGTTGCCGGGACAGAAACCTACGAGCAGTACTTC. The encoded protein is CASSPVAGTETYEQYF.

Worth noting for this clonotype: The junction departs from germline at one end; a sequencing error may be responsible. This chain joins TRBV20-1 and TRBJ2-7, with 7 positions matching TRBD1. The CDR3 has 13 residues. The germline V gene encodes CDR1 DFQATT and CDR2 SNEGSKA (reference sequence). The DNA of the CDR3 is TGCAGCGCTACACAGGGGAATTCACGCGAGCAGTACTTC. Its protein product is CSATQGNSREQYF.

The rearrangement joins TRBV12-3 or TRBV12-4 to TRBJ2-3; D uncertain. Trimming took off 0 bases at V and 8 bases at J, with 12 bases between the two ends. The CDR3 length is 14 residues. As DNA, the CDR3 is TGTGCCAGCAGTTTAGCGACTGGCCTGGGTACGCAGTATTTT. This gives the protein CASSLATGLGTQYF.

The rearrangement joins TRBV10-2 to TRBJ2-2; D assignment may be TRBD1 or TRBD2 (5 bases each). CDR1 and CDR2 (germline): WSHSY, SAAADI. The CDR3 covers 15 residues. V was trimmed by 7 bases and J by 4 bases, leaving 16 bases between them. This CDR3 is CASTPGTRGTGELFF. CDR3 sequence (DNA): TGCGCCAGCACCCCGGGAACTAGGGGCACCGGGGAGCTGTTTTTT.

The chain carries TRBV27 and TRBJ2-1, with 9 bases that match TRBD2. The junction had 11 bases not matched to a gene; V was cut back by 6 bases and J by 5 bases. The germline CDR1 and CDR2 sequences are MNHEY and SMNVEV (reference sequence). The CDR3 contains 16 residues. The CDR3 reads CASRRWASGINNEQFF. The CDR3 DNA follows: TGTGCCAGCAGACGTTGGGCTAGCGGGATCAACAATGAGCAGTTCTTC.

This chain links TRBV6-5 with TRBJ2-4; D is undetermined. V lost 0 bases to trimming and J lost 1 base, with 10 bases between them. Per germline, CDR1 MNHEY and CDR2 SVGAGI. This CDR3 is 16 amino acids long. The CDR3 DNA reads TGTGCCAGCAGTTACTCCCCGGTCGACGCCAAAAACATTCAGTACTTC. Translation gives CASSYSPVDAKNIQYF.

The V call is TRBV5-8, the J call TRBJ1-1; tentatively, D is TRBD1 (6 bases). Looked up from germline, CDR1 is SGHTS and CDR2 is YDEGEE. Trimming pared 3 bases from V and 6 bases from J, leaving 21 bases between. The CDR3 covers 16 residues. The CDR3: CASSYEGGWDKAEAFF. DNA for the CDR3: TGTGCCAGCAGCTACGAAGGGGGATGGGATAAGGCTGAAGCTTTCTTT.

CDR3 region: CASSQEEPRRGTQYF. CDR3 sequence (DNA): TGTGCCAGCAGCCAAGAGGAACCTCGCCGCGGGACCCAGTACTTC. The chain links TRBV14 to TRBJ2-5; D unclear. Germline assignment: CDR1 SGHDN and CDR2 FVKESK. V was clipped by 0 bases and J by 7 bases, with 15 bases between them. This CDR3 spans 15 amino acids.

The chain uses TRBV2 and TRBJ2-3; 7 bases align to TRBD2. CDR1 is SNHLY, CDR2 FYNNEI, per germline. The CDR3 runs to 18 residues. The V segment lost 10 bases and the J segment 3 bases; nucleotides outside the gene matches: 22. CDR3 amino acids: CAICPDGGGSARTDTQYF. In DNA, the CDR3 is TGTGCCATCTGTCCGGACGGGGGAGGGTCGGCTAGGACAGATACGCAGTATTTT. Using reference TRBV2 and TRBJ2-3 for the parts outside the CDR3, the full variable domain is EPEVTQTPSHQVTQMGQEVILRCVPISNHLYFYWYRQILGQKVEFLVSFYNNEISEKSEIFDDQFSVERPDGSNFTLKIRSTKLEDSAMYFCAICPDGGGSARTDTQYFGPGTRLTVL.

This sequence joins TRBV23-1 and TRBJ2-3; D may be TRBD2 (6 bases). TRBV23-1 belongs to the ORF category, with a function that is uncertain. The CDR3 sequence is 17 residues long. Trimming removed 4 bases at V and 2 bases at J, with 19 bases between. The CDR3: CASSRGREDKDTDTQYF. The DNA for the CDR3 is TGCGCCAGCAGTCGTGGCAGGGAGGATAAAGACACAGATACGCAGTATTTT.

This clonotype has only a few counts. The chain combines TRBV5-1 with TRBJ2-1; 11 nucleotides line up with TRBD2. The trim removed 4 bases at V and 10 bases at J, leaving 7 bases unmatched. The CDR3 loop spans 14 amino acids. From germline, CDR1 is SGHRS and CDR2 YFSETQ. The CDR3 coding sequence is TGCGCCAGCAGCGACACTAGCGGGAGTGGGGAGCAGTTCTTC. Amino acids: CASSDTSGSGEQFF.

This clonotype was observed a handful of times. J is TRBJ2-1 and V is TRBV7-2; the D gene could be TRBD1 or TRBD2 (5 bases each). Trimming stripped 5 bases from V and 10 bases from J, with 21 bases between. The CDR3 length is 15 residues. Per the germline V gene, CDR1 is SGHTA and CDR2 is FQGNSA. The CDR3 coding sequence is TGTGCCAGCAGCCTTAGGCACGGACGGGGCGGAGAGCAGTTCTTC. It encodes CASSLRHGRGGEQFF.

The chain has TRBV7-2 and TRBJ1-2, with D perhaps TRBD1 (5 bases). From germline, CDR1 is SGHTA and CDR2 FQGNSA. The CDR3 runs 16 residues. Trimming left V 5 bases short and J 7 bases short, with 23 bases between. The CDR3 region is CASSKVGRDGGSGYTF. The CDR3 bases are TGTGCCAGCAGCAAAGTGGGGCGAGACGGAGGCTCTGGCTACACCTTC.

The gene calls are TRBV13 and TRBJ2-7, with D unclear. Trimming cost V 2 bases and J 3 bases, with 20 bases left between them. CDR3 length equals 17 residues. Germline CDR1 is PRHDT and CDR2 is FYEKMQ (reference sequence). The CDR3 DNA reads as TGTGCCAGCAGCTTACGAGAGTTGGGTAAAAGGAACTACGAGCAGTACTTC. Its translation is CASSLRELGKRNYEQYF.

This clonotype came up a few times. The rearrangement joins TRBV28 to TRBJ1-1, with 8 bases fitting TRBD1. The CDR3 totals 14 residues. V dropped 3 bases and J dropped 5; count of bases not matched to a gene: 5. In germline, CDR1 is MDHEN, CDR2 SYDVKM. Here the CDR3 reads CASSFRRTGTEAFF. The CDR3 nucleotides read TGTGCCAGCAGTTTTCGTAGGACAGGGACTGAAGCTTTCTTT.

This clonotype was picked up a small number of times. The chain links TRBV4-3 to TRBJ1-6; D gene uncertain. The germline CDR1 and CDR2 sequences are LGHNA and YSLEER. The CDR3 spans 16 residues. V was pared by 0 bases and J by 6 bases, with 12 bases between. The CDR3 DNA follows: TGCGCCAGCAGCCAAGAGCTCGTCGGAGTTAATTCACCCCTCCACTTT. Translating gives CASSQELVGVNSPLHF.

This clonotype showed up just a few times. The chain carries TRBV20-1 and TRBJ2-2; either TRBD1 or TRBD2 may fit D (5 bases each). The CDR3 extends over 16 amino acids. The germline V gene has CDR1 DFQATT and CDR2 SNEGSKA (reference sequence). Trimming removed 3 bases from V and 5 bases from J, with 19 bases in between. CDR3 protein: CSASFRGPSDTGELFF. In DNA form, the CDR3 reads TGCAGTGCTAGCTTTCGGGGCCCATCTGATACCGGGGAGCTGTTTTTT.

This chain connects TRBV5-6 to TRBJ2-5; D is uncertain. The CDR3 extends over 15 amino acids. Per the germline V gene, CDR1 is SGHDT and CDR2 is YYEEEE. V gave up 0 bases and J gave up 0 bases, with 9 bases separating them. CDR3 amino acids: CASSLVSGYQETQYF. CDR3 nucleotides: TGTGCCAGCAGCTTGGTTTCTGGGTACCAAGAGACCCAGTACTTC.

This clonotype came up a few times. The chain is built from TRBV18 and TRBJ2-6; 7 positions match TRBD1. This CDR3 comprises 15 residues. J was trimmed by 3 bases and V by 3 bases; bases with no gene match: 2. Germline assignment: CDR1 KGHSH and CDR2 LQKENI. Here the CDR3 reads CASSPTGRGANVLTF. CDR3 DNA sequence: TGTGCCAGCTCACCGACAGGGCGTGGGGCCAACGTCCTGACTTTC.